Listed below are T cell receptor beta chains from one sample, sequenced in a study of circulating and synovial CD4+ cells in juvenile arthritis. TCRdb's table, derived via immunoSEQ multiplex PCR, lists solely in-frame clones and lacks some. The table lists a few thousand clones, about 80% of them singletons. Sample: CD4+ T cells from synovial fluid. The receptors originated from a human donor with juvenile idiopathic arthritis. Both conserved end residues are part of each CDR3. A D gene is named only where the DNA matches it firmly. Not every row has a clone size; where given, it reads once, few, many or a size class.

NA,TRBJ1-6,NA,TRBV15,TGTGCCACCAGCAGAGATTACCCCACCGGGATGCTTACTTTCTCGGGCTCACCCCTCCACTTT,CATSRDYPTGMLTFSGSPLHF
NA,TRBJ1-1,NA,TRBV10-3,TGTGCCATCAGTGAGTCGAACACAGGGAACACTGAAGCTTTCTTT,CAISESNTGNTEAFF
NA,TRBJ1-4,NA,TRBV2,TGTGCCAGCAGTCTAAGGAGGCAGAGGGAAAAACTGTTTTTT,CASSLRRQREKLFF
NA,TRBJ2-7,TRBD2,TRBV19,TGTGCCAGTAGCCAGGGACTAGCGGGAGTCCACGAGCAGTACTTC,CASSQGLAGVHEQYF
NA,TRBJ2-6,NA,TRBV6-1,TGTGCCAGCAGGAGGGCTGGGGCCAACGTCCTGACTTTC,CASRRAGANVLTF
NA,TRBJ2-5,TRBD2,TRBV5-1,TGCGCCAGCAGCTGGAGCGGGGCGGAGACCCAGTACTTC,CASSWSGAETQYF
once,TRBJ1-2,NA,TRBV6-4,TGTGCCAGCAGTGACTCGTCCAGGGCCAACTATGGCTACACCTTC,CASSDSSRANYGYTF
NA,TRBJ1-2,TRBD1,TRBV14,TGTGCCAGCAGCCCCGGGACAGGGCGGTTCTATGGCTACACCTTC,CASSPGTGRFYGYTF
NA,TRBJ1-2,NA,TRBV6-6,TGTGCCAGCAGTTGGACAGCCGCTACCTATGGCTACACCTTC,CASSWTAATYGYTF
NA,TRBJ1-1,NA,TRBV9,TGTGCCAGCAGCACACAGGGTTACACTGAAGCTTTCTTT,CASSTQGYTEAFF
few,TRBJ2-5,TRBD1,TRBV5-1,TGCGCCAGCAGCTCCGACAGGGTGGGGCAAGAGACCCAGTACTTC,CASSSDRVGQETQYF
NA,TRBJ2-7,TRBD2,TRBV5-6,TGTGCCAGCAGCTTGGGAGAAGTCCGGAGACTAGCGGGCTACGAGCAGTACTTC,CASSLGEVRRLAGYEQYF
NA,TRBJ2-5,NA,TRBV7-2,TGTGCCAGCAGCCAATCCATGTCACAGACAAAGACCCAGTACTTC,CASSQSMSQTKTQYF
few,TRBJ1-2,NA,TRBV19,TGTGCCAGTAGTAACCTACAGGTTTATGATGGCTACACCTTC,CASSNLQVYDGYTF
NA,TRBJ2-6,TRBD2,TRBV7-2,TGTGCCAGCAGCTTAGATGGCGGGGGGGCCCCAGGGGCCAACGTCCTGACTTTC,CASSLDGGGAPGANVLTF
NA,TRBJ2-5,NA,TRBV5-1,TGCGCCAGCAGCTTGTCAGGGCAAGAGACCCAGTACTTC,CASSLSGQETQYF
NA,TRBJ2-1,TRBD1,TRBV18,TGTGCCAGCTCACAGGGACAGGGGGCAAATGAGCAGTTCTTC,CASSQGQGANEQFF
NA,TRBJ2-7,TRBD2,TRBV19,TGTGCCAGTAGTATTCTAGCGGGAGCCTCCTACGAGCAGTACTTC,CASSILAGASYEQYF
NA,TRBJ2-7,NA,TRBV28,TGTGCCAGCAGTCAAAGTACAGGGAACTACGAGCAGTACTTC,CASSQSTGNYEQYF
few,TRBJ2-7,NA,TRBV29-1,TGCAGCGTTAGACAGGCCCACTACGAGCAGTACTTC,CSVRQAHYEQYF
NA,TRBJ2-7,TRBD1,TRBV19,TGTGCCAGTAGTATCGTCAGGGACAGCGACGAGCAGTACTTC,CASSIVRDSDEQYF
NA,TRBJ2-5,TRBD2,TRBV6-6,TGTGCCAGCAGTTCAGGGACTAGCGGGTTGGAGACCCAGTACTTC,CASSSGTSGLETQYF